This T cell receptor (beta chain) was obtained from a study of spatial heterogeneity in lung cancer. At the level of the study: Sequence detection consistently recorded a greater number of beta-chain than alpha-chain sequences. Study results and limitations: Ubiquitous expanded tumor TCRs were seen in blood more at resection than at follow-up.

MiXCR, run by TCRdb on the 5' RACE reads, gives a single entry per CDR3 protein. In the table there are fewer than 5,000 distinct CDR3 sequences, around 22% of which are singletons. Time point here: sample taken at primary tumor resection. The input material, whole RNA from tumor, nontumor lung or frozen PBMC, was sequenced unsorted. Comments on this clonotype: Antigen unknown. The library was prepared for alpha chains; this beta chain is a stray read, so its frequency means little.

CDR1 is DFQATT and CDR2 is SNEGSKA in the germline V gene (reference sequence). V was cut by 3 bases and J by 8 bases, with 14 bases left in between. There are 14 residues in the CDR3. This specimen was PBMCs, taken at surgery. The chain employs TRBV20-1 and TRBJ1-6; D possibly corresponds to TRBD1 (5 bases). This receptor was identified in a female donor with early-stage non-small cell lung cancer. The chain's CDR3 is CSASFRGGDSPLHF. The CDR3 DNA follows: TGCAGTGCTAGTTTTCGGGGGGGGGATTCACCCCTCCACTTT.